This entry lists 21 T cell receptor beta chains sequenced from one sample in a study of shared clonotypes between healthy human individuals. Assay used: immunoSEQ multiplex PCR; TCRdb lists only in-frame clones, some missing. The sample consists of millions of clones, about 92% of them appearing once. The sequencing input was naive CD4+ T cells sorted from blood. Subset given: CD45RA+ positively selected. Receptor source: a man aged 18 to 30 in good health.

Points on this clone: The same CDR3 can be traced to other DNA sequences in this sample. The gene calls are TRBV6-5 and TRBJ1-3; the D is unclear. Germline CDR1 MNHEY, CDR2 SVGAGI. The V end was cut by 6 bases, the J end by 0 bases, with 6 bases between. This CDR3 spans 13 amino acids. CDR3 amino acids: CASSSSSGNTIYF. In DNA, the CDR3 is TGTGCCAGCAGCTCTAGCTCTGGAAACACCATATATTTT.

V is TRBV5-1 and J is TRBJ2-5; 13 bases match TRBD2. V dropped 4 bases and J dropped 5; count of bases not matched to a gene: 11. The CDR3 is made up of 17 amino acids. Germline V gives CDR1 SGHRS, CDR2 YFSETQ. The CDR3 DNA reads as TGCGCCAGCAGCGCCGGAGGACTAGCGGGAGTCGGGGAGACCCAGTACTTC. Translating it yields CASSAGGLAGVGETQYF.

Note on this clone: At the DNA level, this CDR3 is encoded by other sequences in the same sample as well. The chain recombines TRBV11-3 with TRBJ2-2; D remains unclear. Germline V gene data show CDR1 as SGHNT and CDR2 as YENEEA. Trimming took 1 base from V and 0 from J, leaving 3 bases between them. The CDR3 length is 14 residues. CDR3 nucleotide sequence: TGTGCCAGCAGCTTAGGACCGAACACCGGGGAGCTGTTTTTT. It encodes CASSLGPNTGELFF.

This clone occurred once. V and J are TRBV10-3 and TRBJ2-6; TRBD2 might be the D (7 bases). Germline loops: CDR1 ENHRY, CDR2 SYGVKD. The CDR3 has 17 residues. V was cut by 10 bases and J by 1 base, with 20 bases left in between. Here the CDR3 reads CATEVGGLLSGANVLTF. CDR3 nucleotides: TGTGCCACCGAGGTGGGGGGGCTATTATCTGGGGCCAACGTCCTGACTTTC.

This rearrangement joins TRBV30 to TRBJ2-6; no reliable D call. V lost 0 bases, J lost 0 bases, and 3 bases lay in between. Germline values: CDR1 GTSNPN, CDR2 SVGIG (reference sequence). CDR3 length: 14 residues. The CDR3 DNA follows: TGTGCCTGGAGTGTACGCTCTGGGGCCAACGTCCTGACTTTC. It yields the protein CAWSVRSGANVLTF.

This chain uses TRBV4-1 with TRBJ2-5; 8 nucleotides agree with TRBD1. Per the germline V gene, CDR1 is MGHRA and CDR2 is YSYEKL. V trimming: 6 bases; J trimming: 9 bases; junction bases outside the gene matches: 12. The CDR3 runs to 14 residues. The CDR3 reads CASRQTGRGQAQYF. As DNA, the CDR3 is TGCGCCAGCAGGCAAACCGGACGGGGACAGGCCCAGTACTTC.

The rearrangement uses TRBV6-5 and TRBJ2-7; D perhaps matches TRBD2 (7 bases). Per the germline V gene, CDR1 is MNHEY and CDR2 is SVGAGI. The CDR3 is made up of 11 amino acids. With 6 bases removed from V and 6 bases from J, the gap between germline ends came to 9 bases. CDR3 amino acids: CASRRGGEQYF. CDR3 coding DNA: TGTGCCAGCAGGAGGGGGGGCGAGCAGTACTTC.

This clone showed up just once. The CDR3 reads CASSKGLAEQETQYF. The CDR3 DNA reads TGTGCCAGCAGCAAAGGACTAGCGGAACAAGAGACCCAGTACTTC. The J gene is TRBJ2-5, the V gene TRBV21-1; TRBD2, the table's D call, lacks a check against the DNA. TRBV21-1 is a documented pseudogene. CDR3 length equals 15 residues.

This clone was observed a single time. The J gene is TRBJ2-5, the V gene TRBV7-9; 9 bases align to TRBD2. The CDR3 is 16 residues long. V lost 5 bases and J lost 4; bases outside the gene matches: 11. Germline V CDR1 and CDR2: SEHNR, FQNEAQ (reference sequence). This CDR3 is CASSPLAGIIGETQYF. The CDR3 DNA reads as TGTGCCAGCAGCCCCCTAGCGGGAATTATCGGAGAGACCCAGTACTTC.

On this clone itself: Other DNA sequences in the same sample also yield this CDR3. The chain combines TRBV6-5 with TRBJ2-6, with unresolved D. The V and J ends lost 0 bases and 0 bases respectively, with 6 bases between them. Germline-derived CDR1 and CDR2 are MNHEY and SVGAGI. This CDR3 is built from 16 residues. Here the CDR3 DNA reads TGTGCCAGCAGTTACTCAGGGTACTCTGGGGCCAACGTCCTGACTTTC. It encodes CASSYSGYSGANVLTF.

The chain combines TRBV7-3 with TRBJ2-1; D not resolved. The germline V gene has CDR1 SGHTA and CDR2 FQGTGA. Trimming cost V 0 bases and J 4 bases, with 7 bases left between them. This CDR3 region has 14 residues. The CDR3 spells CASSLTVDYNEQFF. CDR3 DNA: TGTGCCAGCAGCTTAACAGTCGATTACAATGAGCAGTTCTTC. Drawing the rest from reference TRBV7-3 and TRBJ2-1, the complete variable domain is GAGVSQTPSNKVTEKGKYVELRCDPISGHTALYWYRQSLGQGPEFLIYFQGTGAADDSGLPNDRFFAVRPEGSVSTLKIQRTERGDSAVYLCASSLTVDYNEQFFGPGTRLTVL.

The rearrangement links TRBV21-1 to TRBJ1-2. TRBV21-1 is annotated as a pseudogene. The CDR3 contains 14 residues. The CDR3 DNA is TGTGCCAGCAGCGGCGAAGCCGGGAAAGATGGCTACACCTTC. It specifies CASSGEAGKDGYTF.

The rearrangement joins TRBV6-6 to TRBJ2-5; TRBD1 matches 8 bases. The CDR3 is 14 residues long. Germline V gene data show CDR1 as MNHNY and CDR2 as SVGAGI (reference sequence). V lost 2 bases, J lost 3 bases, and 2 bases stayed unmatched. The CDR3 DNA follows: TGTGCCAGCAGTTACCCGGGACAGGAAGAGACCCAGTACTTC. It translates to CASSYPGQEETQYF.

For the CDR3, the DNA is TGTGCCAGCAGCTATCTCGGAGGTTGGGGCACTAATGAAAAACTGTTTTTT. It translates to CASSYLGGWGTNEKLFF. The V call is TRBV7-2, the J call TRBJ1-4; weak D call: TRBD1 (5 bases). V was shortened by 4 bases and J by 2 bases, with 17 bases between the two germline ends. Germline V CDR1 and CDR2: SGHTA, FQGNSA. This CDR3 spans 17 amino acids. Full variable domain (missing parts from reference TRBV7-2 and TRBJ1-4): GAGVSQSPSNKVTEKGKDVELRCDPISGHTALYWYRQSLGQGLEFLIYFQGNSAPDKSGLPSDRFSAERTGGSVSTLTIQRTQQEDSAVYLCASSYLGGWGTNEKLFFGSGTQLSVL.

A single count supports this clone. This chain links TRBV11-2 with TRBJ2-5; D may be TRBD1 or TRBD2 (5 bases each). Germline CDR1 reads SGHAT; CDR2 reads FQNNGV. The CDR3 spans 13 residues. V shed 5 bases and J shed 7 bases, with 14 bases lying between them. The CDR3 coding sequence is TGTGCCAGCAGCCCGGGGACCCCGAGGACCCAGTACTTC. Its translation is CASSPGTPRTQYF.

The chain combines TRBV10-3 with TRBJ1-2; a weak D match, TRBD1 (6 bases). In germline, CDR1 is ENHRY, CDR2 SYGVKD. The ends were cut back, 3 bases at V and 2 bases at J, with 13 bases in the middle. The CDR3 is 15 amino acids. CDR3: CAISEQNRDNYGYTF. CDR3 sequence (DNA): TGTGCCATCAGTGAACAGAACAGGGACAACTATGGCTACACCTTC.

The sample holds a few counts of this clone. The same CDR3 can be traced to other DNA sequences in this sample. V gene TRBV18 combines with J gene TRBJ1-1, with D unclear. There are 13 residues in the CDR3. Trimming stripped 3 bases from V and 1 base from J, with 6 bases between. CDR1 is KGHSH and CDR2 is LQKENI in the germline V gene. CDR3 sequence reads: CASSPPGNTEAFF. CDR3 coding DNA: TGTGCCAGCTCACCCCCCGGGAACACTGAAGCTTTCTTT.

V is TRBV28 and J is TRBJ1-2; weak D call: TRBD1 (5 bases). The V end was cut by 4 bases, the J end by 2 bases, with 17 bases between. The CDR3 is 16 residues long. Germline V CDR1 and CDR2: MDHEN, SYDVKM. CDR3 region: CASSSPTGFINYGYTF. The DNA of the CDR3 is TGTGCCAGCAGTTCTCCCACAGGCTTTATAAACTATGGCTACACCTTC.

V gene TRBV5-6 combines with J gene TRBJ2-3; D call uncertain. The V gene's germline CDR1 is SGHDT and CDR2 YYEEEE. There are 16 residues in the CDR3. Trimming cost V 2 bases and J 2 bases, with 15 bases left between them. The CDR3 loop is CASSFAKGRFTDTQYF. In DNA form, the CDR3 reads TGTGCCAGCAGCTTCGCGAAGGGAAGATTCACAGATACGCAGTATTTT.

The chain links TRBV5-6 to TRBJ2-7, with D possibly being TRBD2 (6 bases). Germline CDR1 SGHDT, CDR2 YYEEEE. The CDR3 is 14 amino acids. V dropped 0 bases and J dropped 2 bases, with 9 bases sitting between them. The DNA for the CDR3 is TGTGCCAGCAGCTTGGGGAGGGGACCCTACGAGCAGTACTTC. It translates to CASSLGRGPYEQYF.

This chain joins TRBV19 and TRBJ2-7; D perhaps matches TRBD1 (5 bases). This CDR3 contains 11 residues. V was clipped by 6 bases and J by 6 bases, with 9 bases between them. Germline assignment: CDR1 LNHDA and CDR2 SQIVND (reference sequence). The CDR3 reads CASSQGGEQYF. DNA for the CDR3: TGTGCCAGTAGCCAGGGTGGCGAGCAGTACTTC.